This entry lists 2 T cell receptor beta chains sequenced from one sample in a study of early T cells in non-severe SARS-CoV-2 infection (dated by TCRdb to the early 2020s). The library relied on 5' RACE. Sequencing instrument: NextSeq 500. TCRdb took the public reads, trimmed them with fastp at Q25, ran MiXCR for clone calling and kept in-frame beta chains. Each entry is one CDR3 protein sequence, shown with its most common DNA and genes. Counted in this sample were tens of thousands of distinct CDR3 sequences; roughly 6% of them appeared once. About 2.7% of the sample rests with the top ten. The sample here was whole blood, taken at baseline. Source of these receptors: an adult who was a healthcare worker with PCR-confirmed SARS-CoV-2 infection or an uninfected control (not recorded which).

This clonotype has a count of ten or more. This chain connects TRBV7-8 to TRBJ1-6, with D possibly TRBD1 on 5 matching bases. V lost 1 base and J 5 bases, leaving 12 bases between the germline ends. Germline values: CDR1 SGHVS, CDR2 FQNEAQ. The CDR3 totals 16 residues. The CDR3 protein is CASSLERGRHNSPLHF. The CDR3, as DNA: TGTGCCAGCAGCTTAGAAAGGGGTCGACATAATTCACCCCTCCACTTT.

As for this clonotype: A much larger clone differs by one base, so this may be a read error. This CDR3 is CSVEGGGKGETQCF. Here the CDR3 DNA reads TGCAGCGTTGAAGGGGGCGGGAAAGGGGAGACCCAGTGCTTC. The chain recombines TRBV29-1 with TRBJ2-5; possible D gene TRBD2, 6 bases. This CDR3 region has 14 residues. Germline CDR1 and CDR2: SQVTM and ANQGSEA.